This entry features one T cell receptor (beta chain) sequence. The sample comes from a study of T and B cells in COVID-19 patients. Blood genomic DNA input for TRB amplification was about 250-550 ng. Germline CDR1 and CDR2: SGHRS and YFSETQ. Trimming pared 4 bases from V and 5 bases from J, leaving 15 bases between. The CDR3 totals 15 residues. BIOMED2 TRB-A/B primer pools were used in multiplex TRB PCR. TCRdb reanalysed the multiplex PCR reads using MiXCR and keeps one entry per CDR3 protein. The sample carries 10,000 or so distinct CDR3 sequences, around 30% recorded once. The V and J genes are TRBV5-1 and TRBJ2-2, with a weak D call TRBD1 (6 bases). The TCR comes from a human donor with active COVID-19. Source material: blood. The CDR3 region has the DNA TGCGCCAGCAGCATCGACAGGATCATGACCGGGGAGCTGTTTTTT. Amino acid sequence: CASSIDRIMTGELFF.